This T cell receptor beta chain was obtained from a study of blood T cell repertoires in COVID-19. The V gene's germline CDR1 is SGHNT and CDR2 YYREEE (reference sequence). V dropped 4 bases and J dropped 6 bases, with 19 bases sitting between them. This CDR3 spans 16 amino acids. Assay: immunoSEQ multiplex PCR; the TCRdb copy retains only in-frame clones and omits some. The profile covers tens of thousands of clones, with about four fifths appearing a single time and around 47% taken by the ten largest. The rearrangement joins TRBV5-4 to TRBJ1-4; tentative D call: TRBD1 (6 bases). This sequence originates from a human donor in a cohort sampled during active COVID-19. The sample consisted of peripheral blood. Written as DNA, the CDR3 is TGTGCCAGCAGCCGGGGCGGGGGGGCCACGGATGAAAAACTGTTTTTT. It translates to CASSRGGGATDEKLFF.